The 10 T cell receptor beta chains listed next were all sequenced from one sample in a study of response to subunit inactivated influenza vaccine. MiXCR was run by TCRdb on the RT-PCR reads, yielding one entry per CDR3 protein. Of 530,000 or so distinct CDR3 sequences in the sample, roughly 12% were seen once. Sample: PBMCs from blood, taken on the day of vaccination. Source of these receptors: a man aged 50-60 years who received an inactivated influenza vaccine.

This chain connects TRBV7-9 to TRBJ1-3; weak D call: TRBD1 (6 bases). This CDR3 contains 14 residues. Germline loops: CDR1 SEHNR, CDR2 FQNEAQ (reference sequence). The V gene lost 6 bases and the J gene lost 3 bases, with 12 bases spanning the gap. The CDR3 region is CASSKQGYGNTIYF. Written as DNA, the CDR3 is TGTGCCAGCAGTAAACAGGGATATGGAAACACCATATATTTT.

Here the CDR3 DNA reads TGTGCCAGCAGCTACGGGGCAGAACGTACCTACGAGCAGTACTTC. It yields the protein CASSYGAERTYEQYF. The rearrangement joins TRBV5-5 to TRBJ2-7; D is tentatively TRBD1 or TRBD2 (5 bases each). Germline CDR1 reads SGHKS; CDR2 reads YYEKEE (reference sequence). V was shortened by 3 bases and J by 2 bases, with 15 bases between the two germline ends. CDR3 length: 15 amino acids.

This clonotype was observed a handful of times. This CDR3 reads CASRTTQTQYF. The CDR3 coding sequence is TGTGCCAGCAGGACTACGCAGACCCAGTACTTC. This chain joins TRBV2 and TRBJ2-5, with a tentative D call TRBD2 (5 bases). V was shortened by 6 bases and J by 6 bases, with 8 bases between the two germline ends. CDR1 is SNHLY and CDR2 is FYNNEI in the germline V gene. The CDR3 runs 11 residues.

This clonotype appeared a few times. The rearrangement links TRBV7-8 to TRBJ1-1; D may be TRBD1 (5 bases). The CDR3 loop spans 17 amino acids. The germline V gene has CDR1 SGHVS and CDR2 FQNEAQ. V lost 1 base and J 1 base, leaving 16 bases between the germline ends. In nucleotides, the CDR3 is TGTGCCAGCAGCTTAGGGAGGGTATGGGGGGGGAACACTGAAGCTTTCTTT. It specifies CASSLGRVWGGNTEAFF.

V and J are TRBV29-1 and TRBJ2-7; D might be TRBD1 (6 bases). Deletions cut 4 bases from V and 4 bases from J, with 17 bases between. The CDR3 sequence is 14 residues long. Germline values: CDR1 SQVTM, CDR2 ANQGSEA. The CDR3 sequence is CSVALGAAVYEQYF. The CDR3 coding sequence is TGCAGCGTTGCCTTGGGGGCAGCCGTTTACGAGCAGTACTTC.

This clonotype was detected a few times. The rearrangement joins TRBV25-1 to TRBJ2-7; weak D call: TRBD1 (6 bases). Germline V gene data show CDR1 as MGHDK and CDR2 as SYGVNS. The CDR3 loop spans 13 amino acids. With 9 bases removed from V and 2 bases from J, the gap between germline ends came to 14 bases. In DNA, the CDR3 is TGTGCCAGTAGGGGGACGGCGCCCTACGAGCAGTACTTC. As protein: CASRGTAPYEQYF.

This clonotype has more than one count but fewer than ten. The chain has TRBV7-9 and TRBJ1-2, with D possibly matching TRBD1 (5 bases). The CDR3 loop spans 16 amino acids. The V gene lost 4 bases and the J gene lost 0 bases, with 15 bases spanning the gap. In germline, CDR1 is SEHNR, CDR2 FQNEAQ (reference sequence). The CDR3 spells CASSYMTAPANYGYTF. CDR3 nucleotides: TGTGCCAGCAGCTATATGACAGCTCCTGCTAACTATGGCTACACCTTC.

The chain is built from TRBV30 and TRBJ2-7, with 8 bases that match TRBD2. Germline V gene sequence: CDR1 GTSNPN, CDR2 SVGIG (reference sequence). The ends lost 4 bases at V and 0 bases at J; junction bases unmatched: 5. This CDR3 is built from 14 residues. CDR3 in amino acids: CAWNSGTSSYEQYF. The CDR3 nucleotides read TGTGCCTGGAATAGCGGGACGAGCTCCTACGAGCAGTACTTC.

The J gene is TRBJ1-1, the V gene TRBV4-2; D gene unclear. Germline CDR1 LGHNA, CDR2 YNFKEQ. This CDR3 comprises 14 residues. V shed 5 bases and J shed 0 bases, with 10 bases lying between them. DNA for the CDR3: TGTGCCAGCAGCGGGGAGTTGTTGAACACTGAAGCTTTCTTT. Residues: CASSGELLNTEAFF.

The rearrangement links TRBV28 to TRBJ2-3; D is perhaps TRBD1 (6 bases). Germline CDR1 MDHEN, CDR2 SYDVKM. The CDR3 has 18 amino acids. Trimming stripped 3 bases from V and 0 bases from J, with 19 bases between. CDR3 sequence: CASSLVPGDVSSTDTQYF. CDR3 in DNA: TGTGCCAGCAGTTTGGTTCCAGGGGACGTCTCTAGCACAGATACGCAGTATTTT.